This record concerns one T cell receptor (beta chain) sequence. Its matching antigen is unknown. This record comes from a study of neoadjuvant anti-PD-1 for oral cavity cancer. Broader study findings: Treg/Th17 ratio rose with pretreatment blood and fell with post-treatment tumor TCRbeta clonality.

Here immunoSEQ multiplex PCR was the method, and the copy in TCRdb shows in-frame clones only, minus some. The table shows approximately 12,000 clones, with around 60% occurring only once. These newly diagnosed stage II-IVA oral cavity squamous cell carcinoma patients had no prior systemic or radiation treatment. The sequenced sample was tumor tissue, obtained before nivolumab (anti-PD-1) treatment. The sequence derives from a person between 40 and 80 years old with oral cavity squamous cell carcinoma.

CDR3 protein: CAGRRQDNEKLFF. For the CDR3, the DNA is TGTGCCGGAAGGAGGCAGGATAATGAAAAACTGTTTTTT. This chain links TRBV6-1 with TRBJ1-4; D is unclear. V lost 11 bases, J lost 4 bases, and 14 bases lay in between. The CDR3 length is 13 residues. Germline lookup yields CDR1 MNHNS and CDR2 SASEGT.